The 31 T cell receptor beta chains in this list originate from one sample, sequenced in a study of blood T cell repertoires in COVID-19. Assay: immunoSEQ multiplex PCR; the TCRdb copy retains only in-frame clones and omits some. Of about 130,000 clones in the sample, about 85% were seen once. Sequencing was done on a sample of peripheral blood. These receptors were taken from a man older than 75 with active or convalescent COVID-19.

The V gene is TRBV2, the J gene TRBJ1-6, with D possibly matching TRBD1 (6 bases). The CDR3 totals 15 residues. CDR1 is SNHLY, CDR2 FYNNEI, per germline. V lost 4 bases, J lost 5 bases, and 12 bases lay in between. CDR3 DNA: TGTGCCAGCAGTGTTCAGGGGTGGGATAATTCACCCCTCCACTTT. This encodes CASSVQGWDNSPLHF.

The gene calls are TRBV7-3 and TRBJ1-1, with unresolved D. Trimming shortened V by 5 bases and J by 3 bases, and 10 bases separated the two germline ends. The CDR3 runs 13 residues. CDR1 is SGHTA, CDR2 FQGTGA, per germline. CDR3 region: CASSQSQDTEAFF. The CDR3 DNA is TGTGCCAGCAGCCAATCTCAGGACACTGAAGCTTTCTTT.

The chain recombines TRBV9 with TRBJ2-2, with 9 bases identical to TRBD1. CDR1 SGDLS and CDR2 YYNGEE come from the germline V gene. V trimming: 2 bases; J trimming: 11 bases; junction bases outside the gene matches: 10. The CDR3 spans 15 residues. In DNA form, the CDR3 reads TGTGCCAGCAGCGTCGAACCGGGACAGGGCTACGAGCTGTTTTTT. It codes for CASSVEPGQGYELFF.

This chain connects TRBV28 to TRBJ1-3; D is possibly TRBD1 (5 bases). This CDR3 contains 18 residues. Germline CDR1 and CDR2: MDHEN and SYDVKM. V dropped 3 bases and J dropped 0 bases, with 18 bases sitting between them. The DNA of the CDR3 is TGTGCCAGCAGTTTTCTCCCAGGGAGGAGATTCTCTGGAAACACCATATATTTT. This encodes CASSFLPGRRFSGNTIYF. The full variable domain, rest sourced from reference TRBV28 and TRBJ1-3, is DVKVTQSSRYLVKRTGEKVFLECVQDMDHENMFWYRQDPGLGLRLIYFSYDVKMKEKGDIPEGYSVSREKKERFSLILESASTNQTSMYLCASSFLPGRRFSGNTIYFGEGSWLTVV.

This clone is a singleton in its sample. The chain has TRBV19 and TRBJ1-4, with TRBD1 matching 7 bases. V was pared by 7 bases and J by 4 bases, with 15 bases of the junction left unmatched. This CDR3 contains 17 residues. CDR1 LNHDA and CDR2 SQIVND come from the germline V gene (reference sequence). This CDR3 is CASKEGALITSNEKLFF. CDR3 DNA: TGTGCCAGTAAGGAGGGGGCGCTTATTACAAGTAATGAAAAACTGTTTTTT.

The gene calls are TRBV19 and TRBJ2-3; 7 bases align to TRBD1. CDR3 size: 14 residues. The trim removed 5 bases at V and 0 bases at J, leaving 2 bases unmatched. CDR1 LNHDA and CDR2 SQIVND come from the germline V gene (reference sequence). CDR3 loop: CASSWGQSTDTQYF. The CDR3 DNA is TGTGCCAGTAGTTGGGGACAGAGCACAGATACGCAGTATTTT.

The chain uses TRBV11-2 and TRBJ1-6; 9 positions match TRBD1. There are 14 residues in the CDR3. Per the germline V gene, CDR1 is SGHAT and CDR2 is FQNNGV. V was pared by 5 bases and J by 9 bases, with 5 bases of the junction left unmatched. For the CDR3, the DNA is TGTGCCAGCAGCCCGGACAGGGGTTTTTCACCCCTCCACTTT. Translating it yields CASSPDRGFSPLHF.

CDR3 DNA sequence: TGTGCCAGCAGCTGGGGGACTAGCGGGACTCAAGAGACCCAGTACTTC. This gives the protein CASSWGTSGTQETQYF. The genes are TRBV5-4 and TRBJ2-5, with TRBD2 matching 13 bases. The CDR3 runs 16 residues. CDR1 SGHNT and CDR2 YYREEE come from the germline V gene (reference sequence). Trimming at V came to 3 bases and at J to 2 bases, leaving 4 bases not matched to a gene. Variable domain in full (rest from reference TRBV5-4 and TRBJ2-5): ETGVTQSPTHLIKTRGQQVTLRCSSQSGHNTVSWYQQALGQGPQFIFQYYREEENGRGNFPPRFSGLQFPNYSSELNVNALELDDSALYLCASSWGTSGTQETQYFGPGTRLLVL.

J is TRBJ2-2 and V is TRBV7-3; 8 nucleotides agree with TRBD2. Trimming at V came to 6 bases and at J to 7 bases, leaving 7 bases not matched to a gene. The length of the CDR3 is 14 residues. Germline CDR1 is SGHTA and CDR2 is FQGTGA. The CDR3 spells CASSPGLGGGELFF. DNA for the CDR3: TGTGCCAGCAGTCCGGGACTAGGGGGCGGGGAGCTGTTTTTT. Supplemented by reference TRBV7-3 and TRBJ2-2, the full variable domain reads GAGVSQTPSNKVTEKGKYVELRCDPISGHTALYWYRQSLGQGPEFLIYFQGTGAADDSGLPNDRFFAVRPEGSVSTLKIQRTERGDSAVYLCASSPGLGGGELFFGEGSRLTVL.

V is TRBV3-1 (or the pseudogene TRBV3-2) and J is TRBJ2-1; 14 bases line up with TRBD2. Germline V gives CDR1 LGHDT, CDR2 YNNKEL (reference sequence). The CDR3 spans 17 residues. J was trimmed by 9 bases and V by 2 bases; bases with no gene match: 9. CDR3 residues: CASSQPRLAGGRVEQFF. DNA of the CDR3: TGTGCCAGCAGCCAACCCAGACTAGCGGGGGGGCGCGTTGAGCAGTTCTTC.

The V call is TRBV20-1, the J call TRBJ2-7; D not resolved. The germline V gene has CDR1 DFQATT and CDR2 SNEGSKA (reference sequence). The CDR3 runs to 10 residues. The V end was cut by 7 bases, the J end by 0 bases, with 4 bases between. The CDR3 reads CSGGSYEQYF. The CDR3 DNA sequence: TGCAGTGGAGGCTCCTACGAGCAGTACTTC.

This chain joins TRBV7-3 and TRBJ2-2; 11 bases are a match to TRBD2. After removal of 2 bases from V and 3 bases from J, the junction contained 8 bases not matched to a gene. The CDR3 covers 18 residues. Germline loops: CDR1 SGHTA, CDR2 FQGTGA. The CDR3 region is CASSLSSSGGLYTGELFF. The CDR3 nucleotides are TGTGCCAGCAGCTTATCTTCTAGCGGGGGGTTGTACACCGGGGAGCTGTTTTTT.

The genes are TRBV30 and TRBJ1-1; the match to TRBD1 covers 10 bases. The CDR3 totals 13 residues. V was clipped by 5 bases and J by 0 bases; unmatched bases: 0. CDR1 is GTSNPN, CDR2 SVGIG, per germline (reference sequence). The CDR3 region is CAWGQGVNTEAFF. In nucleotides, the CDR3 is TGTGCCTGGGGACAGGGGGTGAACACTGAAGCTTTCTTT.

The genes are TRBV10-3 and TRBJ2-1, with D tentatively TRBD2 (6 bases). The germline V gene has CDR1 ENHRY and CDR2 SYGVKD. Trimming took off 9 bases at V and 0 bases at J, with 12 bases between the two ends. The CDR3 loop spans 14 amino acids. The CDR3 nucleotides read TGTGCCATGAAGGGCGGGGCCTCCTACAATGAGCAGTTCTTC. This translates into CAMKGGASYNEQFF.

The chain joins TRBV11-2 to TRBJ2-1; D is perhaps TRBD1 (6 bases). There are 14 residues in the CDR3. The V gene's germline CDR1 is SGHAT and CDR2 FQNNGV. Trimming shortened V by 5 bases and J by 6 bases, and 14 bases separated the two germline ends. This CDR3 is CASSPGGTLNEQFF. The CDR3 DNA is TGTGCCAGCAGCCCCGGTGGGACACTCAATGAGCAGTTCTTC.

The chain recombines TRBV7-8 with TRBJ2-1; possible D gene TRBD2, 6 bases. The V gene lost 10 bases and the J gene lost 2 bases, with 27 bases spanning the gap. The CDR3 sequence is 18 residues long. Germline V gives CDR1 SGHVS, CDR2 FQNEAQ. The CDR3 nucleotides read TGTGCCACCTCCCACCCGGGGGACCCTCGCGAACCCTACAATGAGCAGTTCTTC. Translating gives CATSHPGDPREPYNEQFF.

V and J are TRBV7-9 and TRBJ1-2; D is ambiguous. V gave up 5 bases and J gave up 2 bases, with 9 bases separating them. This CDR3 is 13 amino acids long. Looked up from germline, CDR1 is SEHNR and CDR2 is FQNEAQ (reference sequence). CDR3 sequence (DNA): TGTGCCAGCAGCCGGCCACAGAACTATGGCTACACCTTC. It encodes CASSRPQNYGYTF.

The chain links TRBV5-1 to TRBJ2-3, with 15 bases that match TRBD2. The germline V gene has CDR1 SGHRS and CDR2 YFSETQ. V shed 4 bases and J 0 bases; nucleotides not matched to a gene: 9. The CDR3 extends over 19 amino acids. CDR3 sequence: CASSARGLAGGDSTDTQYF. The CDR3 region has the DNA TGCGCCAGCAGCGCCAGAGGACTAGCGGGAGGGGATAGCACAGATACGCAGTATTTT.

The CDR3 region is CAWKTGVNIQYF. Here the CDR3 DNA reads TGTGCCTGGAAGACAGGGGTAAACATTCAGTACTTC. The rearrangement joins TRBV30 to TRBJ2-4; 8 bases map to TRBD1. This CDR3 region has 12 residues. The junction had 2 bases not matched to a gene; V was cut back by 4 bases and J by 6 bases. Per germline, CDR1 GTSNPN and CDR2 SVGIG (reference sequence).

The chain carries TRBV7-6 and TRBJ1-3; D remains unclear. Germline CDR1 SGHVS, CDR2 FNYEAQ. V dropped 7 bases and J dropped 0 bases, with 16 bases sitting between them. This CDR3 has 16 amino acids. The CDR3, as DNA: TGTGCCAGCACCGACACAGACCACTTCTCTGGAAACACCATATATTTT. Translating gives CASTDTDHFSGNTIYF.

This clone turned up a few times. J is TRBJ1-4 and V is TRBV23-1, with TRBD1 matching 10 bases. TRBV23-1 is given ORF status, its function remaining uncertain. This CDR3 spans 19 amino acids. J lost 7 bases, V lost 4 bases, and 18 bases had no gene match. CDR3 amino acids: CASSPRTRTGGKRGEKLFF. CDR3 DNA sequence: TGCGCCAGCAGTCCCCGGACGAGGACAGGGGGGAAACGGGGTGAAAAACTGTTTTTT.

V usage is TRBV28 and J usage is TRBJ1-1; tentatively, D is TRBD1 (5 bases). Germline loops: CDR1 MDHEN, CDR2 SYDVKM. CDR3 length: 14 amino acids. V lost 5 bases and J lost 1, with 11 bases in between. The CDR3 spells CASSLRQTNTEAFF. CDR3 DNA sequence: TGTGCCAGCAGTCTCCGACAGACGAACACTGAAGCTTTCTTT.

CDR3 protein: CASRGAGTNYGYTF. The CDR3 coding sequence is TGTGCCAGCAGAGGGGCAGGTACCAACTATGGCTACACCTTC. The gene calls are TRBV2 and TRBJ1-2; possible D gene TRBD1, 5 bases. Trimming took 6 bases from V and 2 from J, leaving 13 bases between them. The CDR3 has 14 residues. Germline CDR1 reads SNHLY; CDR2 reads FYNNEI.

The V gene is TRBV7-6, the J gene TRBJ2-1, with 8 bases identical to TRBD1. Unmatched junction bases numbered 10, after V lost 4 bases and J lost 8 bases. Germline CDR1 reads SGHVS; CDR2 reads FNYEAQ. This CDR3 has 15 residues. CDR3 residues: CASSSQTGQGHEQFF. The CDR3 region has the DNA TGTGCCAGCAGCTCCCAAACCGGACAGGGTCATGAGCAGTTCTTC.

The CDR3: CASSIRDRANEQFF. CDR3 sequence (DNA): TGTGCCAGCAGCATCCGGGACAGGGCGAATGAGCAGTTCTTC. The V call is TRBV9, the J call TRBJ2-1; the match to TRBD1 covers 9 bases. V lost 4 bases and J lost 7; bases outside the gene matches: 6. Germline V gene sequence: CDR1 SGDLS, CDR2 YYNGEE. This CDR3 has 14 amino acids.

CDR3 bases: TGCGCCAGCAGCTCCTCCGGGACTAGCGGGCTTACCGGGGAGCTGTTTTTT. Translation gives CASSSSGTSGLTGELFF. The rearrangement links TRBV5-1 to TRBJ2-2, with 12 positions matching TRBD2. J lost 5 bases, V lost 3 bases, and 8 bases had no gene match. Germline V lookup: CDR1 SGHRS, CDR2 YFSETQ. There are 17 residues in the CDR3.

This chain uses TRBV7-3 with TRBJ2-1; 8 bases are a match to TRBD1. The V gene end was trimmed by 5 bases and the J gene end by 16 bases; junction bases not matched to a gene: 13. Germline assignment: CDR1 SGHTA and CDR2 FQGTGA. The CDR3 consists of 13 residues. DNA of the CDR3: TGTGCCAGCAGCGGAGAGATCGGGGACAGGACCTTCTTC. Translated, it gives CASSGEIGDRTFF.

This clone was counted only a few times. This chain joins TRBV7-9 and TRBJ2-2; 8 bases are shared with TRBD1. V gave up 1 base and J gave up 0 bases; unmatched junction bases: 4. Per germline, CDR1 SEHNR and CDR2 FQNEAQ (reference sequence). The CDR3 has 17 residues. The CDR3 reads CASSLGSGGPNTGELFF. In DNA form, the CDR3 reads TGTGCCAGCAGCTTAGGTTCAGGGGGCCCGAACACCGGGGAGCTGTTTTTT.

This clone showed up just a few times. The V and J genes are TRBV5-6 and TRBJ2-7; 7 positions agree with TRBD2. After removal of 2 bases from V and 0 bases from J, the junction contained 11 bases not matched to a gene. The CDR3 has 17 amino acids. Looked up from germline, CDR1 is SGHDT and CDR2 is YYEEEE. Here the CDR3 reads CASSFAWEGRSSYEQYF. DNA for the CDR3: TGTGCCAGCAGCTTTGCGTGGGAGGGCCGAAGCTCCTACGAGCAGTACTTC.

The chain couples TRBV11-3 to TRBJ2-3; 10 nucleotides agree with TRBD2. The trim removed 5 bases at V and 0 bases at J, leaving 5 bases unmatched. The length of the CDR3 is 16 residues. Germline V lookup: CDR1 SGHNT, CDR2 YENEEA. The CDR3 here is CASSAGLAVSTDTQYF. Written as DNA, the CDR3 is TGTGCCAGCAGCGCTGGACTAGCGGTCAGCACAGATACGCAGTATTTT. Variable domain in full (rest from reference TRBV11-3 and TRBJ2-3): EAGVVQSPRYKIIEKKQPVAFWCNPISGHNTLYWYLQNLGQGPELLIRYENEEAVDDSQLPKDRFSAERLKGVDSTLKIQPAELGDSAVYLCASSAGLAVSTDTQYFGPGTRLTVL.

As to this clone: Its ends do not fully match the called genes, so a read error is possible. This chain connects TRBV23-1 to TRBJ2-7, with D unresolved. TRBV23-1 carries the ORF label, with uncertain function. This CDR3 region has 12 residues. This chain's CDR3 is CASSQSSCEQYF. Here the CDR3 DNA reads TGCGCCAGCAGTCAATCGTCCTGCGAGCAGTACTTC.